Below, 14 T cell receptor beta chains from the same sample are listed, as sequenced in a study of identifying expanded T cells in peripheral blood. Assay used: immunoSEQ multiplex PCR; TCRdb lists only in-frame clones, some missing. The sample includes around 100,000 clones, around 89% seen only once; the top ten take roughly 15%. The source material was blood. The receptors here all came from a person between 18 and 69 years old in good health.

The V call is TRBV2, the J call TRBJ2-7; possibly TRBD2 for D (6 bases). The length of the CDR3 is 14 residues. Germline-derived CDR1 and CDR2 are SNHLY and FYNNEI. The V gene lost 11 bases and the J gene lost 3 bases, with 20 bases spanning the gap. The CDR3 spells CASDGGPQLYEQYF. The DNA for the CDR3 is TGTGCCTCCGACGGAGGGCCACAACTCTACGAGCAGTACTTC.

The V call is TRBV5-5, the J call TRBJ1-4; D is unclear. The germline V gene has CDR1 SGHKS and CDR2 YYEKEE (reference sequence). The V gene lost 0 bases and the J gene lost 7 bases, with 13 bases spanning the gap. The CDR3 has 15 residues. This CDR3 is CASSLARARSEKLFF. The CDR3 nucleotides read TGTGCCAGCAGCTTGGCTAGGGCCAGGAGTGAAAAACTGTTTTTT.

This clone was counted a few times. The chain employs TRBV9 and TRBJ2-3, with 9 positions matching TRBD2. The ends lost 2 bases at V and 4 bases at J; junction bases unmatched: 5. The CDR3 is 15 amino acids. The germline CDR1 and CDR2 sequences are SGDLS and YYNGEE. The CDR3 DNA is TGTGCCAGCAGCGTGTGGCGGGGGGGCGCAGATACGCAGTATTTT. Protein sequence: CASSVWRGGADTQYF.

CDR3 sequence: CASSQSWDRVGDTQYF. The CDR3 nucleotides are TGCGCCAGCAGCCAGTCCTGGGACAGGGTAGGAGATACGCAGTATTTT. J is TRBJ2-3 and V is TRBV4-1, with TRBD1 identical over 9 bases. Germline loops: CDR1 MGHRA, CDR2 YSYEKL. CDR3 length: 16 amino acids. The V segment lost 3 bases and the J segment 5 bases; nucleotides outside the gene matches: 9.

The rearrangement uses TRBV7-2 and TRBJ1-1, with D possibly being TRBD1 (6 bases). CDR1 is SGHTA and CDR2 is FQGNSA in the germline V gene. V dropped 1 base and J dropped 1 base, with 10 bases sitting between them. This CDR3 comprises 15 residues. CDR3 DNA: TGTGCCAGCAGCTTAGTGGGGGCTACGAACACTGAAGCTTTCTTT. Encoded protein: CASSLVGATNTEAFF.

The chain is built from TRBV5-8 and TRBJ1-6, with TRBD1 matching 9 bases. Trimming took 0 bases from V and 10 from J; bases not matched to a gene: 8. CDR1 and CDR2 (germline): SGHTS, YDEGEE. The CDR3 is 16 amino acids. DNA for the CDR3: TGTGCCAGCAGCTTGGATGGGGACAGGGAACGCTCACCCCTCCACTTT. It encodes CASSLDGDRERSPLHF.

CDR3 DNA: TGTGCCAGTAGTATCGGCACAACAACTAATGAAAAACTGTTTTTT. Protein product: CASSIGTTTNEKLFF. This chain connects TRBV19 to TRBJ1-4; D gene unclear. The CDR3 runs 15 residues. V lost 3 bases and J lost 0, with 8 bases in between. Germline CDR1 LNHDA, CDR2 SQIVND (reference sequence).

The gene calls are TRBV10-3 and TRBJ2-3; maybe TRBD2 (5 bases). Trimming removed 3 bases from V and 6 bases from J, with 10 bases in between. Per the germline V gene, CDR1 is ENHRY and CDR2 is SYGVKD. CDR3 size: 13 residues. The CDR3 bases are TGTGCCATCAGTGATTATAGCGCGGATACGCAGTATTTT. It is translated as CAISDYSADTQYF.

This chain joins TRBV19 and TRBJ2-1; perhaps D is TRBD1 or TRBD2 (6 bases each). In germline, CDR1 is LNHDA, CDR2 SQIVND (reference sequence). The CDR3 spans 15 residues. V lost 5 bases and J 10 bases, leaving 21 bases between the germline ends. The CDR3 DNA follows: TGTGCCAGTAGTTTTCGGGGGCCGGTTCGGAACGAGCAGTTCTTC. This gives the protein CASSFRGPVRNEQFF.

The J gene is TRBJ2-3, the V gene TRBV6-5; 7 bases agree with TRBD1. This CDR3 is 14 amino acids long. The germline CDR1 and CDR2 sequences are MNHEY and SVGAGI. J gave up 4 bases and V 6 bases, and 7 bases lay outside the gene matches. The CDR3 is CASSPNRGADTQYF. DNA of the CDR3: TGTGCCAGCAGCCCTAACAGGGGTGCAGATACGCAGTATTTT.

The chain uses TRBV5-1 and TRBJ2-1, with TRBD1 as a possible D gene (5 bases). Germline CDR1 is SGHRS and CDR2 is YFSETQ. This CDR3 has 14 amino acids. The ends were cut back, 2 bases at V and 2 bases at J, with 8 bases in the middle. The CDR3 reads CASSLSRAYNEQFF. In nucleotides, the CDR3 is TGCGCCAGCAGCTTATCCAGGGCCTACAATGAGCAGTTCTTC.

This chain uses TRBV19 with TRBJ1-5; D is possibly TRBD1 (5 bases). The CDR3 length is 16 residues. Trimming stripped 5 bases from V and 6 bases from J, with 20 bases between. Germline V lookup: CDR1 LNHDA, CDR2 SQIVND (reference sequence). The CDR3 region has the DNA TGTGCCAGTAGTGCCAGGACCGGACAAGGGAGTCAGCCCCAGCATTTT. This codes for CASSARTGQGSQPQHF.

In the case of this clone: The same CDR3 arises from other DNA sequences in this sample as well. CDR3 amino acids: CASSGTGGTDTQYF. For the CDR3, the DNA is TGCGCCAGCAGCGGAACAGGGGGGACAGATACGCAGTATTTT. This chain links TRBV5-1 with TRBJ2-3, with TRBD1 matching over 8 bases. Germline assignment: CDR1 SGHRS and CDR2 YFSETQ. The ends lost 4 bases at V and 3 bases at J; junction bases unmatched: 4. The CDR3 sequence is 14 residues long. Full variable domain (outside the CDR3, taken from reference TRBV5-1 and TRBJ2-3): KAGVTQTPRYLIKTRGQQVTLSCSPISGHRSVSWYQQTPGQGLQFLFEYFSETQRNKGNFPGRFSGRQFSNSRSEMNVSTLELGDSALYLCASSGTGGTDTQYFGPGTRLTVL.

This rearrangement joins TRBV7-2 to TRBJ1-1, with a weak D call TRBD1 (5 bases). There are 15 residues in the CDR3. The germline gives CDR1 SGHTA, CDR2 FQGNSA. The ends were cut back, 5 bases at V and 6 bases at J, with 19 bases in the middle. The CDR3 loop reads CASSQELVGGAEAFF. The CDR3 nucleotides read TGTGCCAGCAGCCAGGAACTGGTTGGGGGGGCTGAAGCTTTCTTT.